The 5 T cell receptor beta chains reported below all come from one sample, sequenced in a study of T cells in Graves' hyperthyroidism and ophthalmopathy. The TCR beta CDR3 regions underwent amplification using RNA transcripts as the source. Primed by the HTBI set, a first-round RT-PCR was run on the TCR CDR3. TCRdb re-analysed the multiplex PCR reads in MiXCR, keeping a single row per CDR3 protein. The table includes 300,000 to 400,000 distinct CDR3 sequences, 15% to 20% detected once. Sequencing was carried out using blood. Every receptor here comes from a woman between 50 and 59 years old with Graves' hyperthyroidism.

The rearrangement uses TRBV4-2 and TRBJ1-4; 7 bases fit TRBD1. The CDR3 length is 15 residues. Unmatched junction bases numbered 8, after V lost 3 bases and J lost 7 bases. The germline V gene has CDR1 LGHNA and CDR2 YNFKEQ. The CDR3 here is CASSQYRGEGEKLFF. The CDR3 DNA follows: TGTGCCAGCAGCCAGTACAGGGGTGAGGGTGAAAAACTGTTTTTT.

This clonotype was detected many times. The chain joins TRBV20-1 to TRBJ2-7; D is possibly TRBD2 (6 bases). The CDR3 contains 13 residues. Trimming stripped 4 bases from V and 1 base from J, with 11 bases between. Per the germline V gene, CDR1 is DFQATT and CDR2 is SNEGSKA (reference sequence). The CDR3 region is CSAIRGISYEQYF. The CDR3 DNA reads TGCAGTGCTATTCGCGGGATTTCCTACGAGCAGTACTTC.

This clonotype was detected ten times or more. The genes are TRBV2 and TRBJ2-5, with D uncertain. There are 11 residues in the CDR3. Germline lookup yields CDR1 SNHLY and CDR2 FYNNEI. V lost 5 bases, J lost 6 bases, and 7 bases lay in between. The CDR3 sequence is CASSLSQTQYF. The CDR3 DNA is TGTGCCAGCAGTCTCAGCCAGACCCAGTACTTC.

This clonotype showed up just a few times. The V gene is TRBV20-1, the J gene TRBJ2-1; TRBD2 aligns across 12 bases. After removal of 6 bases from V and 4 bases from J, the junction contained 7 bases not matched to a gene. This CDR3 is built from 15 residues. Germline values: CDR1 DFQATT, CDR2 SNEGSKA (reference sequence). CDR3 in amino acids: CSAIPLAGGYNEQFF. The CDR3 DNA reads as TGCAGTGCGATCCCGCTAGCGGGGGGGTACAATGAGCAGTTCTTC.

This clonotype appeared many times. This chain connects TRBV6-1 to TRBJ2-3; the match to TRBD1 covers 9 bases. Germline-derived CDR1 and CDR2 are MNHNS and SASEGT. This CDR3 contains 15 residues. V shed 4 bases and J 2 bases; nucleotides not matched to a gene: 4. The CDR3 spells CASSGTGGNTDTQYF. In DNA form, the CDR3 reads TGTGCCAGCAGTGGAACAGGGGGCAACACAGATACGCAGTATTTT.